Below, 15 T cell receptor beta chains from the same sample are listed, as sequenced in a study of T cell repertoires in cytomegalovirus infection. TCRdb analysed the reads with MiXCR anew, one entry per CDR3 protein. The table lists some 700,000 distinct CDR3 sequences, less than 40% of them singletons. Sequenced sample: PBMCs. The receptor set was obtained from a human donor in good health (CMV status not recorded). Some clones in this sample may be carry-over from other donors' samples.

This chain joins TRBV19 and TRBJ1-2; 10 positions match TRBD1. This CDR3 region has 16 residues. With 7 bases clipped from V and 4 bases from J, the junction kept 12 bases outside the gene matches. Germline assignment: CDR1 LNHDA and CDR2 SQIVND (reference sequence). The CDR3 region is CASTPHRDRGPYGYTF. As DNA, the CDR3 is TGTGCCAGTACTCCTCACCGGGACAGGGGTCCCTATGGCTACACCTTC.

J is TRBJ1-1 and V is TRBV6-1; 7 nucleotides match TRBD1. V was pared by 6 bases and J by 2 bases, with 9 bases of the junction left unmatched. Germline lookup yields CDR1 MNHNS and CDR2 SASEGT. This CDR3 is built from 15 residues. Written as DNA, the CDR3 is TGTGCCAGCAGAGAAATCGGGACAGATAACACTGAAGCTTTCTTT. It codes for CASREIGTDNTEAFF.

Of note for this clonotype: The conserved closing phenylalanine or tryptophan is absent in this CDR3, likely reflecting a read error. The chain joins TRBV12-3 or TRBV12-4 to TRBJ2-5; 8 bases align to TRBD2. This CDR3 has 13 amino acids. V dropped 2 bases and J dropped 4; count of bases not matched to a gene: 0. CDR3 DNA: TGTGCCAGCAGTTTACTAGCGGGAGAGACCCAGTACTGC. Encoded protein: CASSLLAGETQYC.

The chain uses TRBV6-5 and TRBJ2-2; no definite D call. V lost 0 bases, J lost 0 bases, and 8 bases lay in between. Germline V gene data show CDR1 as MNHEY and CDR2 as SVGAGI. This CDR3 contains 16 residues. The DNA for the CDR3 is TGTGCCAGCAGTTACTCGGCTAAACCGAACACCGGGGAGCTGTTTTTT. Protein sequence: CASSYSAKPNTGELFF.

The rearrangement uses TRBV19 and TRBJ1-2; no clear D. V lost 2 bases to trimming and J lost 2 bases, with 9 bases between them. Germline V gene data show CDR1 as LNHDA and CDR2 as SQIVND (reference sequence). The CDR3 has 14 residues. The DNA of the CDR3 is TGTGCCAGTAGTATAAGGCAGAACAACTATGGCTACACCTTC. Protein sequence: CASSIRQNNYGYTF.

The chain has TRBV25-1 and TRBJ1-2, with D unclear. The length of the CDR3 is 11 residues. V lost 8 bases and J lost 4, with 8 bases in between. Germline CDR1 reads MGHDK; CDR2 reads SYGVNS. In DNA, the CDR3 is TGTGCCAGCTTCGGGATCTATGGCTACACCTTC. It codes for CASFGIYGYTF.

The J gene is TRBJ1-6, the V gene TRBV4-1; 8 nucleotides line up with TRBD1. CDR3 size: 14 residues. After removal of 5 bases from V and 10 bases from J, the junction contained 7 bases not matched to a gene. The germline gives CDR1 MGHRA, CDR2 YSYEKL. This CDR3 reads CASSSGQEFSPLHF. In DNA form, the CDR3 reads TGCGCCAGCAGCTCGGGACAGGAATTCTCACCCCTCCACTTT.

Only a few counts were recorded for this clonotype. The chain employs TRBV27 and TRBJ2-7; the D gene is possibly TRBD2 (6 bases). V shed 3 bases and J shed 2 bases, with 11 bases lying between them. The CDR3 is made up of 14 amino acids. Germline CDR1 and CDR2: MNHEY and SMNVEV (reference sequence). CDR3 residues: CASSFGGPPYEQYF. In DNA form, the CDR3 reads TGTGCCAGCAGTTTCGGGGGACCCCCCTACGAGCAGTACTTC.

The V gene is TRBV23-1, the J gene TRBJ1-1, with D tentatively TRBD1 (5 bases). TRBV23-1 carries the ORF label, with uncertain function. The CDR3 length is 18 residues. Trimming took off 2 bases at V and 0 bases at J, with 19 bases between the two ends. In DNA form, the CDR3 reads TGCGCCAGCAGTCAAGAGGATCAGGGCCCCCTGATGAACACTGAAGCTTTCTTT. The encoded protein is CASSQEDQGPLMNTEAFF.

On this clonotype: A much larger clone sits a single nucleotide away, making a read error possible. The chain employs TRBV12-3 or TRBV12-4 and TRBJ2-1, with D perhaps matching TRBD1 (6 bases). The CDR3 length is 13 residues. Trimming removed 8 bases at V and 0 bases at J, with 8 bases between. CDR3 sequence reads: CASAQGSYNEQFF. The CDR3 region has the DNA TGTGCCAGCGCACAGGGCTCCTACAATGAGCAGTTCTTC.

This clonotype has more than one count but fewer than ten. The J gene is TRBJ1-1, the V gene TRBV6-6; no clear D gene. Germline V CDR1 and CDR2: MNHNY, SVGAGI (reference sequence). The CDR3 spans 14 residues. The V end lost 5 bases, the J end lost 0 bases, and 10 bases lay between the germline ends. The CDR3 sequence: CASSPNRVNTEAFF. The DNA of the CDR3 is TGTGCCAGCAGTCCGAATCGCGTGAACACTGAAGCTTTCTTT.

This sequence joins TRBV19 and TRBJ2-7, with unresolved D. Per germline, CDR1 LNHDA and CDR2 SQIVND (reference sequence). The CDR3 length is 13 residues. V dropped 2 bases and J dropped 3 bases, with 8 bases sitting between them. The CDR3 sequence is CASSISGYYEQYF. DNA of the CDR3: TGTGCCAGTAGTATATCAGGCTACTACGAGCAGTACTTC.

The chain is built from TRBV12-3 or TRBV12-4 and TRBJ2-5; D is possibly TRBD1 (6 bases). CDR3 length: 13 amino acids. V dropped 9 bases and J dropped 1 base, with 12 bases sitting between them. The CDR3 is CARPDRTQETQYF. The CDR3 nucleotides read TGTGCCAGGCCAGACAGGACCCAAGAGACCCAGTACTTC.

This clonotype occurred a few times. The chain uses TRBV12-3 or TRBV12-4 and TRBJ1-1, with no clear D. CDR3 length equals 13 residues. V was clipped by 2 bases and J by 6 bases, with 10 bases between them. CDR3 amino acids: CASSLMRQSEAFF. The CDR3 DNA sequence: TGTGCCAGCAGTTTAATGAGGCAGTCTGAAGCTTTCTTT.

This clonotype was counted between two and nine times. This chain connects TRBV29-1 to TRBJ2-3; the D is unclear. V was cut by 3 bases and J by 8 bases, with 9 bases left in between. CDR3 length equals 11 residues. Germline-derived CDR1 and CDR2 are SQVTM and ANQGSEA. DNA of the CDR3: TGCAGCGTTGACCGAGTCGGTACGCAGTATTTT. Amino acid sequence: CSVDRVGTQYF.